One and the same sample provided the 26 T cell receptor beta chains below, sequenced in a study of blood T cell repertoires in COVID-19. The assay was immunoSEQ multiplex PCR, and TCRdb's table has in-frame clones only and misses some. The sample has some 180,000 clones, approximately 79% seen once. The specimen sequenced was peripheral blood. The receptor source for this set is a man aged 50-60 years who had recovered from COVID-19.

The CDR3 reads CASSGTGVNEKLFF. Here the CDR3 DNA reads TGTGCCAGCAGCGGCACAGGGGTTAATGAAAAACTGTTTTTT. The rearrangement links TRBV6-5 to TRBJ1-4, with 7 bases lining up with TRBD1. The CDR3 loop spans 14 amino acids. V shed 6 bases, J shed 4 bases, and the junction held 5 bases outside the gene matches. CDR1 MNHEY and CDR2 SVGAGI come from the germline V gene.

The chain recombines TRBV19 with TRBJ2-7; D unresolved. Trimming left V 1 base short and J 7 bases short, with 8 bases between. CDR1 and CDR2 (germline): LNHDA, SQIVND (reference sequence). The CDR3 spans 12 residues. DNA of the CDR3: TGTGCCAGTAGTATAGGGAGAGGAGAGCAGTACTTC. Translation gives CASSIGRGEQYF. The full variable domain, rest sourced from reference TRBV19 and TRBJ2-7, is DGGITQSPKYLFRKEGQNVTLSCEQNLNHDAMYWYRQDPGQGLRLIYYSQIVNDFQKGDIAEGYSVSREKKESFPLTVTSAQKNPTAFYLCASSIGRGEQYFGPGTRLTVT.

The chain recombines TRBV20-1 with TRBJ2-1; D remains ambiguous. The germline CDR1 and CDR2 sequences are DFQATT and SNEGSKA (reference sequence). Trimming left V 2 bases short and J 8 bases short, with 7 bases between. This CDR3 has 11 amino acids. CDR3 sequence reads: CSARPDYEQFF. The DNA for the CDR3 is TGCAGTGCTAGACCCGACTATGAGCAGTTCTTC.

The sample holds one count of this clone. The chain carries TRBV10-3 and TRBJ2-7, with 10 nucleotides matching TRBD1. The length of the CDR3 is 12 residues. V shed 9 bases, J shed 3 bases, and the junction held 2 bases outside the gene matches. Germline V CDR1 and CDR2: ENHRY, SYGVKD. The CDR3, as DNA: TGTGCCATACGGACAGGGGGCTACGAGCAGTACTTC. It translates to CAIRTGGYEQYF.

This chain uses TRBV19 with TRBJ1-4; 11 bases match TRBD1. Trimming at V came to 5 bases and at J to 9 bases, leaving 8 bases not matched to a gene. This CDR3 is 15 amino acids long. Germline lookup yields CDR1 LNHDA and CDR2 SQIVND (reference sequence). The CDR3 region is CASSFPGQGDKKLFF. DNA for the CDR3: TGTGCCAGTAGTTTTCCGGGACAGGGGGATAAAAAACTGTTTTTT.

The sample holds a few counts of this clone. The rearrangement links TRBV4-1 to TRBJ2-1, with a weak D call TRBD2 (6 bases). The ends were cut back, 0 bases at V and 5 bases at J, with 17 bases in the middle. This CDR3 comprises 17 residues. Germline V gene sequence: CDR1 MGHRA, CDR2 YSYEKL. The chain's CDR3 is CASSQDSGGRWDNEQFF. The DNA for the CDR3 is TGCGCCAGCAGCCAAGATTCTGGGGGGAGGTGGGACAATGAGCAGTTCTTC.

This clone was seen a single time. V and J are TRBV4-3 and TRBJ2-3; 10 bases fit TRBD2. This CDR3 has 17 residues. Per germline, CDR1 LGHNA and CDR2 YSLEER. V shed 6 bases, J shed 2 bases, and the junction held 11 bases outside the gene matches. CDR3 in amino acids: CASRRRLAGTVTDTQYF. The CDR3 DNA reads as TGCGCCAGCAGAAGAAGACTAGCGGGCACCGTCACAGATACGCAGTATTTT.

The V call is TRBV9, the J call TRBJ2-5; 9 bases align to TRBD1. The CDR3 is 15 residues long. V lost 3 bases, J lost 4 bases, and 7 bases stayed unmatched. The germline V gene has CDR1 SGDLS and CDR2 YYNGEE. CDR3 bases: TGTGCCAGCAGCGGGCTGGGACAGGGAGCAGAGACCCAGTACTTC. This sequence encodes CASSGLGQGAETQYF.

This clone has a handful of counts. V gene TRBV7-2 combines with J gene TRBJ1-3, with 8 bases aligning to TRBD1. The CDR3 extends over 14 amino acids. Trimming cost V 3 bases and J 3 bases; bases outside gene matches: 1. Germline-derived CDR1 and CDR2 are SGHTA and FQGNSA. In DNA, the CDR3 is TGTGCCAGCAGCTTTGGACAGGGTGGAAACACCATATATTTT. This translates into CASSFGQGGNTIYF.

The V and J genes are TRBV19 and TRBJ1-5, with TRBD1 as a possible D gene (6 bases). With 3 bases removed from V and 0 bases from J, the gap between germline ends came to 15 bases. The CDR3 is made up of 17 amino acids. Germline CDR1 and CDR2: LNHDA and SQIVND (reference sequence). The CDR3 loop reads CASSIGRGQYSNQPQHF. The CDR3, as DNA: TGTGCCAGTAGTATTGGCAGGGGCCAATATAGCAATCAGCCCCAGCATTTT.

As DNA, the CDR3 is TGCAGCGTTCAGACCGGGTCGACTTACGAGCAGTACTTC. Amino acid sequence: CSVQTGSTYEQYF. The chain combines TRBV29-1 with TRBJ2-7, with D uncertain. Trimming left V 5 bases short and J 4 bases short, with 15 bases between. The CDR3 covers 13 residues. Germline-derived CDR1 and CDR2 are SQVTM and ANQGSEA.

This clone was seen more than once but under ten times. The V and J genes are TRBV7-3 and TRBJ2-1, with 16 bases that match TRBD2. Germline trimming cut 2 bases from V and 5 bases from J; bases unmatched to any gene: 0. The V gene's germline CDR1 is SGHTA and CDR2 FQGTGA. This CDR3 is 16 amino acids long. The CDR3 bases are TGTGCCAGCAGCTTAGGGACTAGCGGGAGGGACAATGAGCAGTTCTTC. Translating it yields CASSLGTSGRDNEQFF.

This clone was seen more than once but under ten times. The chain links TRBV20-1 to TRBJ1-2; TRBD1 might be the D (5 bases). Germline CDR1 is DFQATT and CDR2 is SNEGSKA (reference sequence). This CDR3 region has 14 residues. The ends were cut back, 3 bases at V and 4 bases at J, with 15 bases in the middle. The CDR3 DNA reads TGCAGTGCTAGTGGACAAGGTCTCCTCTATGGCTACACCTTC. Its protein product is CSASGQGLLYGYTF.

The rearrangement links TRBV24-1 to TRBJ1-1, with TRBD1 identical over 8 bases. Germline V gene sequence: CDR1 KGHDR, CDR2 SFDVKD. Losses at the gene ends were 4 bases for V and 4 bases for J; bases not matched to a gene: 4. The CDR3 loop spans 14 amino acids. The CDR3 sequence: CATSDTTGGTEAFF. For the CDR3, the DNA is TGTGCCACCAGTGACACAACAGGGGGCACTGAAGCTTTCTTT.

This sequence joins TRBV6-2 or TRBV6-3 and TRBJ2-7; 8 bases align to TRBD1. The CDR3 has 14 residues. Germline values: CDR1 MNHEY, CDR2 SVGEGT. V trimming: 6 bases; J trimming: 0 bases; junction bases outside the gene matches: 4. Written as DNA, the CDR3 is TGTGCCAGCAGCGGACAGGGACGCTCCTACGAGCAGTACTTC. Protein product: CASSGQGRSYEQYF.

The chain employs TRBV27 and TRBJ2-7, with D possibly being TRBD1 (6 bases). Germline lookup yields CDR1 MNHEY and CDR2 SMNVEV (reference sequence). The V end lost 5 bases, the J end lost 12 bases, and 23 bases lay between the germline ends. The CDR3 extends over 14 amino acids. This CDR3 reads CASSVLKDSSYLYF. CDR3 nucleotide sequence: TGTGCCAGCAGTGTATTAAAGGACAGCTCTTACTTGTACTTC.

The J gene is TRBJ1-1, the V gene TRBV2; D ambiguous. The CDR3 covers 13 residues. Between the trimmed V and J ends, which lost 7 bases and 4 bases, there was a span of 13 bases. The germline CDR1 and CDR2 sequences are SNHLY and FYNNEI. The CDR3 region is CASMQDLFTEAFF. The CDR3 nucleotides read TGTGCCAGCATGCAGGACTTATTCACTGAAGCTTTCTTT.

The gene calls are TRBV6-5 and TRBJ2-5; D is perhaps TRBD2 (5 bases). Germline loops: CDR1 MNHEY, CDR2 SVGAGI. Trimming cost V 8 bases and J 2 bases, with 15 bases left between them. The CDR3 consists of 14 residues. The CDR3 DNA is TGTGCCAGCCACAGCTCCGGGGTTCAAGAGACCCAGTACTTC. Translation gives CASHSSGVQETQYF.

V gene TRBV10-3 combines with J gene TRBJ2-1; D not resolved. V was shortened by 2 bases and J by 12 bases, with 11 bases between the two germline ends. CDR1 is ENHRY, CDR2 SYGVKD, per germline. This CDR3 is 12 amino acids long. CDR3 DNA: TGTGCCATCAGTGAGGTCCTGAGCTTGCAGTTCTTC. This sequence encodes CAISEVLSLQFF.

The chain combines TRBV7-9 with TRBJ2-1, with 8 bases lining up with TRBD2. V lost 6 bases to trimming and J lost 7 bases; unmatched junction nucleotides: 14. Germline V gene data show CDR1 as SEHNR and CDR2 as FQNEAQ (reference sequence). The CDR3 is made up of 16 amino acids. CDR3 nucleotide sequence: TGTGCCAGCAGTCCCGTGAGCGGGAGAGTTTCGAATGAGCAGTTCTTC. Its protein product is CASSPVSGRVSNEQFF.

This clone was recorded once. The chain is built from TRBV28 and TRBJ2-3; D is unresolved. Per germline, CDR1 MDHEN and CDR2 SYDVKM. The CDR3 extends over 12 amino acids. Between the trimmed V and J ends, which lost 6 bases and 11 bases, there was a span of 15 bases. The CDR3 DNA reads TGTGCCAGCAGCAGACACCTCGGTTGGCAGTATTTT. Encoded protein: CASSRHLGWQYF.

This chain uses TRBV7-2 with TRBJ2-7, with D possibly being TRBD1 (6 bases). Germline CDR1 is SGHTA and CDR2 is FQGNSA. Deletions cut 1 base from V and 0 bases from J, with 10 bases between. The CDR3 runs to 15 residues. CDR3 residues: CASSLGGLLSYEQYF. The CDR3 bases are TGTGCCAGCAGCTTAGGGGGGCTCCTCTCCTACGAGCAGTACTTC.

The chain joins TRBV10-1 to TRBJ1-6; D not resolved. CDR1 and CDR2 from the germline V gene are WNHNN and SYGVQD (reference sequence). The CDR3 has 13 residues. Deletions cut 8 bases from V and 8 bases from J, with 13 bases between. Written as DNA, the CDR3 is TGCGCCAGCCGGGATGAACTAGATTCACCCCTCCACTTT. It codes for CASRDELDSPLHF.

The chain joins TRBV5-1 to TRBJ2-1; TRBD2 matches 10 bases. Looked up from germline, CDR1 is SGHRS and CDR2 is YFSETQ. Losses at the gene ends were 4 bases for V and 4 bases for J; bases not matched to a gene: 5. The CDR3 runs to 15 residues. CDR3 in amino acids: CASSLEAGGYNEQFF. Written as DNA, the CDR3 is TGCGCCAGCAGCCTAGAAGCGGGAGGGTACAATGAGCAGTTCTTC.

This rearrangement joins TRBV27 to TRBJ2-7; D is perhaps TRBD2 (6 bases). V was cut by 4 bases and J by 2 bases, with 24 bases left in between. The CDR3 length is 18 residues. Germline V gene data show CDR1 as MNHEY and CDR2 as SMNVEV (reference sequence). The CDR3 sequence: CASSSLRETIRAPYEQYF. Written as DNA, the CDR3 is TGTGCCAGCAGTTCATTACGGGAGACGATAAGAGCTCCCTACGAGCAGTACTTC.

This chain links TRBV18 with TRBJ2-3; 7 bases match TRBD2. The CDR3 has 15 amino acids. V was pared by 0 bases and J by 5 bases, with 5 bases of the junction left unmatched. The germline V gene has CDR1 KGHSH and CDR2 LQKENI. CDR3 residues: CASSPPGLAVDTQYF. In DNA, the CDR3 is TGTGCCAGCTCACCACCGGGTCTAGCGGTAGATACGCAGTATTTT.